These 14 T cell receptor beta chains were sequenced from one sample in a study of cytomegalovirus exposure and HLA in healthy donors. Method: immunoSEQ multiplex PCR; TCRdb's copy keeps in-frame clones and lacks some. The sample shows approximately 150,000 clones, approximately 84% of them seen only once. Source material: PBMCs. Every receptor here comes from a man aged 25 to 45 in good health and CMV-seropositive.

The V gene is TRBV19, the J gene TRBJ1-5; D gene uncertain. The CDR3 is 15 residues long. CDR1 LNHDA and CDR2 SQIVND come from the germline V gene (reference sequence). Trimming stripped 3 bases from V and 1 base from J, with 10 bases between. CDR3 bases: TGTGCCAGTAGTATGGACGGAGGGAGCAATCAGCCCCAGCATTTT. The encoded protein is CASSMDGGSNQPQHF. The complete variable domain, with remaining parts taken from reference TRBV19 and TRBJ1-5, reads DGGITQSPKYLFRKEGQNVTLSCEQNLNHDAMYWYRQDPGQGLRLIYYSQIVNDFQKGDIAEGYSVSREKKESFPLTVTSAQKNPTAFYLCASSMDGGSNQPQHFGDGTRLSIL.

This chain connects TRBV28 to TRBJ2-3; tentatively, D is TRBD1 (6 bases). This CDR3 contains 15 residues. V was clipped by 3 bases and J by 2 bases, with 12 bases between them. Germline V CDR1 and CDR2: MDHEN, SYDVKM. The CDR3 is CASSFTQGHTDTQYF. CDR3 DNA: TGTGCCAGCAGTTTTACACAGGGCCACACAGATACGCAGTATTTT.

The chain has TRBV7-9 and TRBJ2-4; D gene unclear. The V end was cut by 1 base, the J end by 0 bases, with 10 bases between. Germline V gene data show CDR1 as SEHNR and CDR2 as FQNEAQ (reference sequence). This CDR3 region has 16 residues. The CDR3: CASSLGRLLAKNIQYF. For the CDR3, the DNA is TGTGCCAGCAGCTTAGGTCGCCTACTAGCCAAAAACATTCAGTACTTC.

V usage is TRBV5-5 and J usage is TRBJ2-4; 8 nucleotides match TRBD1. Germline trimming cut 6 bases from V and 5 bases from J; bases unmatched to any gene: 7. The CDR3 runs 14 residues. Per the germline V gene, CDR1 is SGHKS and CDR2 is YYEKEE (reference sequence). CDR3 region: CASTLTGVQNIQYF. CDR3 DNA sequence: TGTGCCAGCACTCTGACAGGGGTGCAAAACATTCAGTACTTC.

V is TRBV6-1 and J is TRBJ1-1; D gene ambiguous. There are 13 residues in the CDR3. Looked up from germline, CDR1 is MNHNS and CDR2 is SASEGT. The V and J ends lost 6 bases and 1 base respectively, with 9 bases between them. The CDR3 here is CASSDNRNTEAFF. The CDR3 nucleotides read TGTGCCAGCAGCGATAACAGGAACACTGAAGCTTTCTTT.

This sequence joins TRBV5-4 and TRBJ1-3; 9 positions agree with TRBD1. Trimming took 0 bases from V and 3 from J; bases not matched to a gene: 10. The CDR3 is made up of 18 amino acids. CDR1 and CDR2 from the germline V gene are SGHNT and YYREEE (reference sequence). CDR3 sequence: CASSLGPPGQGNGNTIYF. Written as DNA, the CDR3 is TGTGCCAGCAGCTTGGGACCCCCGGGACAGGGAAATGGAAACACCATATATTTT.

For the CDR3, the DNA is TGCGCCAGCAGCCCGGGACAGACTAACTATGGCTACACCTTC. This translates into CASSPGQTNYGYTF. The chain employs TRBV4-3 and TRBJ1-2; the match to TRBD1 covers 7 bases. V trimming: 4 bases; J trimming: 0 bases; junction bases outside the gene matches: 2. The CDR3 runs 14 residues. Germline-derived CDR1 and CDR2 are LGHNA and YSLEER.

V usage is TRBV5-1 and J usage is TRBJ1-1; unclear D gene. Trimming removed 1 base at V and 0 bases at J, with 7 bases between. The CDR3 contains 14 residues. Germline V CDR1 and CDR2: SGHRS, YFSETQ. The CDR3 reads CASSLQDLNTEAFF. CDR3 DNA: TGCGCCAGCAGCTTGCAGGATTTGAACACTGAAGCTTTCTTT.

CDR3 region: CASSPLRGLGSYEQYF. CDR3 DNA: TGTGCCAGCAGCCCCCTTCGGGGACTAGGTTCCTACGAGCAGTACTTC. The chain joins TRBV6-6 to TRBJ2-7; 8 bases line up with TRBD2. Germline-derived CDR1 and CDR2 are MNHNY and SVGAGI (reference sequence). CDR3 length equals 16 residues. J gave up 1 base and V 6 bases, and 11 bases lay outside the gene matches.

The chain is built from TRBV7-9 and TRBJ1-1, with a tentative D call TRBD1 (6 bases). The germline V gene encodes CDR1 SEHNR and CDR2 FQNEAQ (reference sequence). Trimming removed 5 bases at V and 5 bases at J, with 18 bases between. The length of the CDR3 is 15 residues. The CDR3 here is CASSGGWGTGTEAFF. Written as DNA, the CDR3 is TGTGCCAGCAGCGGGGGATGGGGAACAGGGACTGAAGCTTTCTTT.

This chain links TRBV28 with TRBJ2-5; perhaps TRBD1 as D (6 bases). The CDR3 is 13 amino acids. The ends were cut back, 6 bases at V and 6 bases at J, with 14 bases in the middle. Germline CDR1 and CDR2: MDHEN and SYDVKM. CDR3 coding DNA: TGTGCCAGCAGGGAACAGGGAAAACAGACCCAGTACTTC. It yields the protein CASREQGKQTQYF.

The V gene is TRBV7-2, the J gene TRBJ2-7, with a tentative D call TRBD2 (7 bases). This CDR3 has 16 amino acids. The V and J ends lost 5 bases and 0 bases respectively, with 17 bases between them. The V gene's germline CDR1 is SGHTA and CDR2 FQGNSA. In nucleotides, the CDR3 is TGTGCCAGCAGCCTCGGGGGCGGGGGATACTCCTACGAGCAGTACTTC. It encodes CASSLGGGGYSYEQYF.

The rearrangement uses TRBV2 and TRBJ2-3; the match to TRBD2 covers 12 bases. The CDR3 extends over 15 amino acids. V trimming: 6 bases; J trimming: 2 bases; junction bases outside the gene matches: 3. CDR1 and CDR2 from the germline V gene are SNHLY and FYNNEI. CDR3 bases: TGTGCCAGCAGGGCTAGCGGGGGGGCCACAGATACGCAGTATTTT. Its protein product is CASRASGGATDTQYF.

This sequence joins TRBV28 and TRBJ1-4; TRBD1 matches at 9 bases. The CDR3 extends over 15 amino acids. Trimming took 5 bases from V and 6 from J; bases not matched to a gene: 7. CDR1 MDHEN and CDR2 SYDVKM come from the germline V gene. CDR3 sequence: CASSKPGQGDEKLFF. The CDR3 nucleotides read TGTGCCAGCAGTAAGCCGGGACAGGGTGATGAAAAACTGTTTTTT.